The source of this T cell receptor beta chain is a study of human T cells and chemical hapten exposure. Germline CDR1 and CDR2: LGHNA and YSLEER. V shed 1 base, J shed 4 bases, and the junction held 8 bases outside the gene matches. This CDR3 comprises 17 residues. Time point in this sample: patch test 3, about 24 weeks after DPC sensitization. The treatment was: therapeutic diphenylcyclopropenone sensitization with weekly scalp DPC. Unique molecular identifiers were attached to individual cDNA molecules within the library. TCRdb ran MiXCR on the RACE reads and lists one entry per CDR3 protein. The sample consists of 150,000 to 200,000 distinct CDR3 sequences, under 25% of them appearing once.

The gene calls are TRBV4-3 and TRBJ1-1, with 11 bases matching TRBD1. The TCR sequence derives from a woman in her thirties or forties with alopecia areata. Some clones in this sample may be carry-over from other donors' samples. Sequencing used whole blood, obtained in connection with sensitization to the hapten diphenylcyclopropenone (DPC). In DNA form, the CDR3 reads TGCGCCAGCAGCCAAGCCCCTGGACAGGGGGCCCGCACTGAAGCTTTCTTT. It specifies CASSQAPGQGARTEAFF.